This record covers a single T cell receptor beta chain. As handled by the study authors: Estimation of nucleated cell counts relied on the amplification of reference gene primers. Produced via immunoSEQ multiplex PCR; TCRdb's table is partial and in-frame only. Clone size and V and J calls were adopted from that table, with D and trimming inferred from the DNA. Of 310,000 or so clones listed, approximately 85% are singletons. This entry comes from a study of blood T cell repertoires in COVID-19. About the study: Whether acute or convalescent, the COVID-19 samples came from the United States, Italy and Spain. T cells, B-cell-depleted T cells, or PBMCs provided the cDNA or gDNA that served as material.

CDR1 and CDR2 from the germline V gene are MNHEY and SVGAGI. The CDR3 totals 14 residues. V shed 6 bases and J shed 5 bases, with 15 bases lying between them. The sequence was obtained from a woman aged 45-60 years with acute or convalescent COVID-19. The rearrangement joins TRBV6-5 to TRBJ2-3; D is unclear. Specimen: peripheral blood. The CDR3 DNA sequence: TGTGCCAGCAGCAGATTTTTCGCAGGAGATACGCAGTATTTT. It yields the protein CASSRFFAGDTQYF.